This TCR beta chain is drawn from a study of cytomegalovirus exposure and HLA in healthy donors. Study-level findings and limits: What TCR beta sequences reportedly achieved was accurate prediction of HLA-A and HLA-B alleles in most subjects. Later, an analysis found that common viral pathogens appeared to be linked with several of the most significant clusters. The number of N-insertions in an Asian-associated ancestry cluster was reportedly below the roughly 670-donor mean in a later analysis.

This clone occurred a few times. The antigen is not known. CDR1 is SGHRS, CDR2 YFSETQ, per germline. This CDR3 region has 14 residues. Trimming cost V 0 bases and J 1 base, with 7 bases left between them. Primers: 60 Vbeta forward and 13 Jbeta reverse. Clones were read by immunoSEQ multiplex PCR, and TCRdb kept only the in-frame ones, dropping some. The sample lists about 180,000 clones; more than 80% were seen once. The sample comprised PBMCs. This receptor was obtained from a male donor in good health and CMV-seronegative. The chain combines TRBV5-1 with TRBJ1-1; D gene uncertain. The CDR3, as DNA: TGCGCCAGCAGCTTGGCCCTCGGGAACACTGAAGCTTTCTTT. It translates to CASSLALGNTEAFF. Supplemented by reference TRBV5-1 and TRBJ1-1, the full variable domain reads KAGVTQTPRYLIKTRGQQVTLSCSPISGHRSVSWYQQTPGQGLQFLFEYFSETQRNKGNFPGRFSGRQFSNSRSEMNVSTLELGDSALYLCASSLALGNTEAFFGQGTRLTVV.